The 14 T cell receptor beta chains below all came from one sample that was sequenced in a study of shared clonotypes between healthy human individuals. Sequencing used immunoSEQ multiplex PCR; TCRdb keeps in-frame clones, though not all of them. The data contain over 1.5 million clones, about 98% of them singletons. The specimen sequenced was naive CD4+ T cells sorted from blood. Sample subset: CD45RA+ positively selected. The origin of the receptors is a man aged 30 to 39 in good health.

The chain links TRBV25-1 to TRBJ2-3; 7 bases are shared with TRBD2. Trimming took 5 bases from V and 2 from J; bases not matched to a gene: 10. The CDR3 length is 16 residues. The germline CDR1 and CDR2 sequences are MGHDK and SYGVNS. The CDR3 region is CASSKWPAGTTDTQYF. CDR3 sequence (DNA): TGTGCCAGCAGTAAGTGGCCAGCGGGGACCACAGATACGCAGTATTTT.

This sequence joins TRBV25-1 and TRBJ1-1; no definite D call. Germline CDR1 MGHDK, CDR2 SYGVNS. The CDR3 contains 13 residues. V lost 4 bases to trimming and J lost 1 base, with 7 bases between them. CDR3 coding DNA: TGTGCCAGCAGTGGCCGTAGGAACACTGAAGCTTTCTTT. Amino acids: CASSGRRNTEAFF.

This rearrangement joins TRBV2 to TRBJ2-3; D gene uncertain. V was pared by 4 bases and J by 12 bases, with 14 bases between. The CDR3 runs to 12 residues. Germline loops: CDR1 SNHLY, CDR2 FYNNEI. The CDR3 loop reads CASSVSTSQQYF. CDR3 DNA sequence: TGTGCCAGCAGTGTGTCCACAAGCCAACAGTATTTT.

CDR3 nucleotides: TGTGCCAGCAGACACGGACAACAAGAGACCCAGTACTTC. It codes for CASRHGQQETQYF. V usage is TRBV28 and J usage is TRBJ2-5; possible D gene TRBD1, 5 bases. Between the trimmed V and J ends, which lost 6 bases and 2 bases, there was a span of 10 bases. The CDR3 is 13 residues long. Germline loops: CDR1 MDHEN, CDR2 SYDVKM.

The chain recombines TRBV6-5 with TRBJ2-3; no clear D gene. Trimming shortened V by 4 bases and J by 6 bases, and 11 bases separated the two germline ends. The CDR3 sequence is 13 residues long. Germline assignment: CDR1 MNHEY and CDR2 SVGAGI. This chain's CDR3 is CASSWGSEDTQYF. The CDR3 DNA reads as TGTGCCAGCAGTTGGGGATCGGAGGATACGCAGTATTTT.

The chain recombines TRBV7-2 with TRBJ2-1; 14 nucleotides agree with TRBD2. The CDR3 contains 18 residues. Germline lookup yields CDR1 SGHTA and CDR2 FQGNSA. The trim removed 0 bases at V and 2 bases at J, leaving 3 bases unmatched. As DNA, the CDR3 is TGTGCCAGCAGCTTAGCGGGACTAGCGGGAGCCGCCTACAATGAGCAGTTCTTC. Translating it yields CASSLAGLAGAAYNEQFF. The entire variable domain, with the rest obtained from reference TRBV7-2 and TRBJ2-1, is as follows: GAGVSQSPSNKVTEKGKDVELRCDPISGHTALYWYRQSLGQGLEFLIYFQGNSAPDKSGLPSDRFSAERTGGSVSTLTIQRTQQEDSAVYLCASSLAGLAGAAYNEQFFGPGTRLTVL.

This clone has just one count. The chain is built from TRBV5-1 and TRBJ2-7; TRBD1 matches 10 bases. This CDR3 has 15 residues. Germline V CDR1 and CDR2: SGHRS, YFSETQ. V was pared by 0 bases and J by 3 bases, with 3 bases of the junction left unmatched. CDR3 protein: CASSLDGTGDYEQYF. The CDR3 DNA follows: TGCGCCAGCAGCTTGGACGGGACAGGGGACTACGAGCAGTACTTC.

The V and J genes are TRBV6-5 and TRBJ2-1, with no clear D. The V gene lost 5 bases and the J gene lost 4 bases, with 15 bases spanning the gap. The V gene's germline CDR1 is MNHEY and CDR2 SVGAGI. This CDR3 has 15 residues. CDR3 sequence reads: CASSRDQASYNEQFF. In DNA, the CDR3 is TGTGCCAGCAGTCGCGACCAGGCTTCGTACAATGAGCAGTTCTTC.

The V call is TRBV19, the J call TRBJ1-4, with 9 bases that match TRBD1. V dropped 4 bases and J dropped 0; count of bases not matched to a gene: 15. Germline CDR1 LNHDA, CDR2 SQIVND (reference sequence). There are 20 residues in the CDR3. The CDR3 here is CASSKGAGQGLSATNEKLFF. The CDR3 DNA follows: TGTGCCAGTAGTAAGGGAGCGGGACAGGGCCTTTCCGCAACTAATGAAAAACTGTTTTTT.

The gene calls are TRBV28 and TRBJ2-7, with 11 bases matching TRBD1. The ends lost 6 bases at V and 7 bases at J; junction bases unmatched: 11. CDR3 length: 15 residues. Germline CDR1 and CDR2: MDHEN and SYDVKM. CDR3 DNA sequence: TGTGCCAGCAGCACAACACCGGGACAGGGGGAAGAGCAGTACTTC. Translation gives CASSTTPGQGEEQYF.

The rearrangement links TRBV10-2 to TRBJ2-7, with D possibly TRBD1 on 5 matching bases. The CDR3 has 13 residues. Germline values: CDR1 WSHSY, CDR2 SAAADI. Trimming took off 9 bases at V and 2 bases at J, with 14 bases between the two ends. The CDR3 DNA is TGCGCCAGTAGTCACAGGACAACCTACGAGCAGTACTTC. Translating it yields CASSHRTTYEQYF.

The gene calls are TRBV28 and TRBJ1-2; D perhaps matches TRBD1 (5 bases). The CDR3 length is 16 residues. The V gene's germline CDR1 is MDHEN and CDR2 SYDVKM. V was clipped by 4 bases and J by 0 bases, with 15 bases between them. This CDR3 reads CASSWAGQQSNYGYTF. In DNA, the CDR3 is TGTGCCAGCAGTTGGGCAGGGCAACAATCTAACTATGGCTACACCTTC.

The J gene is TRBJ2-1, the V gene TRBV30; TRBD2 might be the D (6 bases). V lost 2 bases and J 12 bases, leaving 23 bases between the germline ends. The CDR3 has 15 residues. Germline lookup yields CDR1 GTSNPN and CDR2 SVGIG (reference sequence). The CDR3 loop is CAWSWRAARKSGQFF. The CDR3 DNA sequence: TGTGCCTGGAGTTGGAGGGCAGCGAGGAAGTCCGGGCAGTTCTTC.

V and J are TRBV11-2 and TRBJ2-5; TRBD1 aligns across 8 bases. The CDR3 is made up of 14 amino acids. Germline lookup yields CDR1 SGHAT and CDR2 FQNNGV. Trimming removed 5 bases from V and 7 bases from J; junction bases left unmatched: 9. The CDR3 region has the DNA TGTGCCAGCAGCCGCACAGGGGGTGAAGGGACCCAGTACTTC. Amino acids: CASSRTGGEGTQYF.